This T cell receptor (beta chain) was sequenced in a study of blood T cell repertoires in COVID-19. Study background: The United States, Italy and Spain supplied acute and convalescent COVID-19 samples.

CDR1 is LGHDT, CDR2 YNNKEL, per germline (reference sequence). The trim removed 6 bases at V and 3 bases at J, leaving 5 bases unmatched. The CDR3 loop spans 14 amino acids. TCRdb keeps only in-frame clones here, not all; method: immunoSEQ multiplex PCR. The table includes under 200,000 clones, about 85% detected once. Sequencing used peripheral blood. This chain connects TRBV3-1 (or the pseudogene TRBV3-2) to TRBJ1-2; TRBD1 matches at 9 bases. This receptor was obtained from a woman aged 50 to 60 with COVID-19, enrolled during active disease. In DNA form, the CDR3 reads TGTGCCAGCAGTCGAACAGGGGGCGACTATGGCTACACCTTC. As protein: CASSRTGGDYGYTF.